These 25 T cell receptor beta chains originate from one sample sequenced in a study of blood T cell repertoires in COVID-19. The method was immunoSEQ multiplex PCR; TCRdb's version includes in-frame clones alone and lacks a portion of them. The sample shows 80,000 to 95,000 clones, over 75% of them seen only once. Material: peripheral blood. These receptor sequences come from a woman older than 75 with active or convalescent COVID-19.

This chain uses TRBV7-8 with TRBJ2-2; tentative D call: TRBD1 (6 bases). Trimming shortened V by 8 bases and J by 4 bases, and 11 bases separated the two germline ends. This CDR3 region has 13 residues. CDR1 and CDR2 from the germline V gene are SGHVS and FQNEAQ. The CDR3 loop reads CASGKGGTGELFF. In nucleotides, the CDR3 is TGTGCCAGCGGCAAAGGGGGCACCGGGGAGCTGTTTTTT.

CDR3 region: CASSRGTPTNEKLFF. Written as DNA, the CDR3 is TGTGCCAGCAGCCGAGGGACACCAACTAATGAAAAACTGTTTTTT. The V and J genes are TRBV6-5 and TRBJ1-4; a weak D match, TRBD1 (6 bases). The germline V and J ends were trimmed by 6 bases and 0 bases, with 11 bases remaining between them. The length of the CDR3 is 15 residues. Looked up from germline, CDR1 is MNHEY and CDR2 is SVGAGI.

The chain recombines TRBV4-1 with TRBJ2-7, with D unclear. This CDR3 has 15 amino acids. Germline V gene data show CDR1 as MGHRA and CDR2 as YSYEKL. The ends were cut back, 3 bases at V and 2 bases at J, with 14 bases in the middle. The CDR3 reads CASSHRAQRAYEQYF. The CDR3 DNA reads as TGCGCCAGCAGCCACCGCGCGCAACGGGCCTACGAGCAGTACTTC.

The chain uses TRBV5-1 and TRBJ2-1; 15 positions match TRBD2. The V gene's germline CDR1 is SGHRS and CDR2 YFSETQ. The V gene end was trimmed by 1 base and the J gene end by 6 bases; junction bases not matched to a gene: 2. The CDR3 length is 16 residues. The CDR3 loop reads CASSLLGLAGGNEQFF. CDR3 bases: TGCGCCAGCAGCTTGTTGGGACTAGCGGGAGGCAATGAGCAGTTCTTC.

DNA for the CDR3: TGTGCCAGCAACAGTGGTGGACAGGGGGGCAATCAGCCCCAGCATTTT. The encoded protein is CASNSGGQGGNQPQHF. This chain connects TRBV2 to TRBJ1-5, with TRBD1 matching 10 bases. CDR3 length equals 16 residues. Trimming took 7 bases from V and 2 from J; bases not matched to a gene: 8. Germline loops: CDR1 SNHLY, CDR2 FYNNEI.

This clone was seen more than once but under ten times. The chain carries TRBV29-1 and TRBJ2-1, with TRBD2 matching 7 bases. The CDR3 consists of 17 residues. V lost 1 base to trimming and J lost 0 bases; unmatched junction nucleotides: 9. The germline gives CDR1 SQVTM, CDR2 ANQGSEA. The CDR3 DNA is TGCAGCGTTGAAGGGCGGGAGTCCCAGAGCTCCTACAATGAGCAGTTCTTC. This translates into CSVEGRESQSSYNEQFF.

The genes are TRBV15 and TRBJ2-3; D not resolved. V lost 0 bases, J lost 5 bases, and 9 bases lay in between. CDR1 is LNHNV and CDR2 is YYDKDF in the germline V gene (reference sequence). The CDR3 sequence is 14 residues long. The CDR3 DNA reads TGTGCCACCAGCAGAGATATGAGTGGAGATACGCAGTATTTT. This encodes CATSRDMSGDTQYF.

The CDR3 bases are TGTGCCAGCAGCTTCTCTCAGACAGACAATGAGCAGTTCTTC. This sequence encodes CASSFSQTDNEQFF. This sequence joins TRBV11-3 and TRBJ2-1, with D possibly being TRBD1 (5 bases). The CDR3 sequence is 14 residues long. With 3 bases removed from V and 5 bases from J, the gap between germline ends came to 11 bases. Looked up from germline, CDR1 is SGHNT and CDR2 is YENEEA.

The chain carries TRBV3-1 (or the pseudogene TRBV3-2) and TRBJ2-7; TRBD2 might be the D (6 bases). The CDR3 is 17 amino acids. Germline V gene data show CDR1 as LGHDT and CDR2 as YNNKEL (reference sequence). V was cut by 6 bases and J by 0 bases, with 21 bases left in between. CDR3 in amino acids: CASSPTRGGNSSYEQYF. In nucleotides, the CDR3 is TGTGCCAGCAGTCCAACACGGGGCGGGAATAGCTCCTACGAGCAGTACTTC.

DNA of the CDR3: TGTGCCAGCAGCCAAGGAAACGTTGGCGCGGGAGAAGCTTTCTTT. The encoded protein is CASSQGNVGAGEAFF. This sequence joins TRBV3-1 (or the pseudogene TRBV3-2) and TRBJ1-1; D call uncertain. CDR1 LGHDT and CDR2 YNNKEL come from the germline V gene (reference sequence). Trimming stripped 1 base from V and 8 bases from J, with 17 bases between. This CDR3 contains 15 residues.

DNA of the CDR3: TGTGCCAGTAGTATAGACGGGGTGATAAGTTCTGGAAACACCATATATTTT. This codes for CASSIDGVISSGNTIYF. This chain uses TRBV19 with TRBJ1-3; D gene ambiguous. Germline V CDR1 and CDR2: LNHDA, SQIVND (reference sequence). CDR3 length: 17 amino acids. V was cut by 0 bases and J by 1 base, with 13 bases left in between.

The CDR3 DNA reads as TGTGCCAGCAGCTTAGGCCTAGCGGGCGGCACCTACGAGCAGTACTTC. This translates into CASSLGLAGGTYEQYF. The chain is built from TRBV13 and TRBJ2-7, with 8 nucleotides matching TRBD2. V lost 0 bases to trimming and J lost 2 bases; unmatched junction nucleotides: 6. CDR3 length: 16 residues. Germline V lookup: CDR1 PRHDT, CDR2 FYEKMQ (reference sequence).

V and J are TRBV5-4 and TRBJ1-2; TRBD1 matches at 8 bases. The CDR3 contains 13 residues. Germline trimming cut 5 bases from V and 8 bases from J; bases unmatched to any gene: 8. Germline V gene sequence: CDR1 SGHNT, CDR2 YYREEE (reference sequence). CDR3: CASSLQGVGGYTF. Here the CDR3 DNA reads TGTGCCAGCAGTTTACAGGGGGTGGGAGGCTACACCTTC.

This chain links TRBV19 with TRBJ1-4; no firm D call. This CDR3 region has 13 residues. The V end lost 4 bases, the J end lost 13 bases, and 16 bases lay between the germline ends. Germline CDR1 reads LNHDA; CDR2 reads SQIVND (reference sequence). CDR3 amino acids: CASSRAKAFILFF. In DNA form, the CDR3 reads TGTGCCAGTAGTAGGGCCAAGGCGTTTATACTGTTTTTT.

This rearrangement joins TRBV6-1 to TRBJ1-6; D perhaps matches TRBD1 (5 bases). The ends were cut back, 1 base at V and 14 bases at J, with 9 bases in the middle. CDR1 MNHNS and CDR2 SASEGT come from the germline V gene. The CDR3 extends over 12 amino acids. CDR3 nucleotides: TGTGCCAGCAGTGAAGAGGGGCGGACCCTCCACTTT. Translated, it gives CASSEEGRTLHF.

The chain uses TRBV7-3 and TRBJ2-5, with TRBD1 identical over 9 bases. With V trimmed by 5 bases and J by 4 bases, 5 bases remained unmatched. Germline V gives CDR1 SGHTA, CDR2 FQGTGA. This CDR3 is built from 14 residues. This CDR3 is CASSDPDRGETQYF. CDR3 in DNA: TGTGCCAGCAGCGATCCGGACAGGGGAGAGACCCAGTACTTC.

The rearrangement links TRBV7-8 to TRBJ1-2, with 7 bases fitting TRBD1. The J segment lost 3 bases and the V segment lost 1 base, leaving 5 bases of the junction unmatched. Per the germline V gene, CDR1 is SGHVS and CDR2 is FQNEAQ. The CDR3 sequence is 15 residues long. CDR3 DNA: TGTGCCAGCAGCTTAGGCCGGGACAGAGACTATGGCTACACCTTC. Encoded protein: CASSLGRDRDYGYTF.

The chain links TRBV11-2 to TRBJ2-2, with a possible D match to TRBD2 (5 bases). CDR1 is SGHAT and CDR2 is FQNNGV in the germline V gene. CDR3 length: 16 residues. Trimming removed 5 bases from V and 6 bases from J, with 19 bases in between. CDR3 protein: CASSPGIPTSAGELFF. In DNA, the CDR3 is TGTGCCAGCAGCCCGGGAATTCCAACCTCCGCCGGGGAGCTGTTTTTT. Complete variable domain (other parts from reference TRBV11-2 and TRBJ2-2): EAGVAQSPRYKIIEKRQSVAFWCNPISGHATLYWYQQILGQGPKLLIQFQNNGVVDDSQLPKDRFSAERLKGVDSTLKIQPAKLEDSAVYLCASSPGIPTSAGELFFGEGSRLTVL.

V usage is TRBV7-6 and J usage is TRBJ2-5; D might be TRBD2 (5 bases). Deletions cut 0 bases from V and 2 bases from J, with 19 bases between. Germline lookup yields CDR1 SGHVS and CDR2 FNYEAQ. The CDR3 covers 18 residues. In DNA, the CDR3 is TGTGCCAGCAGCTTAGCTGACCTGGACTCCAACTTTCAAGAGACCCAGTACTTC. Translated, it gives CASSLADLDSNFQETQYF.

The CDR3 loop reads CASRTGGTEAFF. CDR3 coding DNA: TGTGCCAGTAGGACAGGGGGCACTGAAGCTTTCTTT. The chain links TRBV19 to TRBJ1-1; 9 bases line up with TRBD1. This CDR3 is built from 12 residues. Germline-derived CDR1 and CDR2 are LNHDA and SQIVND (reference sequence). V lost 6 bases, J lost 4 bases, and 0 bases stayed unmatched.

This clone was counted between two and nine times. The chain combines TRBV18 with TRBJ2-2; 7 positions match TRBD2. The V gene's germline CDR1 is KGHSH and CDR2 LQKENI. The J segment lost 7 bases and the V segment lost 6 bases, leaving 2 bases of the junction unmatched. This CDR3 spans 12 amino acids. The CDR3 region is CASSRTSGELFF. DNA for the CDR3: TGTGCCAGCTCGCGGACTAGCGGGGAGCTGTTTTTT.

With regard to this clone: Other DNA sequences within the sample encode an identical CDR3. The gene calls are TRBV12-3 or TRBV12-4 and TRBJ1-1; D is possibly TRBD1 (6 bases). The CDR3 loop spans 11 amino acids. The V end lost 4 bases, the J end lost 8 bases, and 8 bases lay between the germline ends. The CDR3 DNA reads as TGTGCCAGCAGTTCCGGGACAGAAGCTTTCTTT. Encoded protein: CASSSGTEAFF.

This chain connects TRBV28 to TRBJ1-2; D is ambiguous. CDR1 is MDHEN and CDR2 is SYDVKM in the germline V gene. The CDR3 loop spans 11 amino acids. The V end lost 6 bases, the J end lost 2 bases, and 4 bases lay between the germline ends. The CDR3 protein is CASSKNYGYTF. DNA of the CDR3: TGTGCCAGCAGCAAAAACTATGGCTACACCTTC.

The rearrangement joins TRBV7-2 to TRBJ2-5; TRBD2 matches at 9 bases. This CDR3 spans 16 amino acids. V was pared by 1 base and J by 5 bases, with 8 bases of the junction left unmatched. CDR1 and CDR2 from the germline V gene are SGHTA and FQGNSA. CDR3 residues: CASSLDASGVGETQYF. The CDR3 region has the DNA TGTGCCAGCAGCTTAGACGCTAGCGGGGTTGGTGAGACCCAGTACTTC.

This clone was seen only a few times. The V call is TRBV11-2, the J call TRBJ2-7; 7 nucleotides match TRBD2. V was pared by 4 bases and J by 3 bases, with 15 bases of the junction left unmatched. CDR1 SGHAT and CDR2 FQNNGV come from the germline V gene. This CDR3 is 17 amino acids long. For the CDR3, the DNA is TGTGCCAGCAGCTCCGAGGTAGCGGGCCCAACCTACTACGAGCAGTACTTC. The encoded protein is CASSSEVAGPTYYEQYF.